This TCR beta chain was captured by sequencing in a study of blood T cell repertoires in COVID-19. About the research overall: Specimens from acute and convalescent COVID-19 originated in the United States, Italy and Spain. Sources were T cells, B-cell-depleted T cells, or PBMCs; the material itself was cDNA or gDNA.

V was shortened by 3 bases and J by 7 bases, with 12 bases between the two germline ends. The CDR3 runs to 13 residues. Looked up from germline, CDR1 is KGHSH and CDR2 is LQKENI. The Seattle patients joined while their infection was active and were tracked longitudinally afterward. Original data processing: How many nucleated cells were present was estimated from reference gene primer amplification. Profiled with immunoSEQ multiplex PCR; TCRdb holds only in-frame clones, not every one. That table is the source of V, J and clone size, and D and trimming were worked out from the DNA. The data contain 300,000 to 400,000 clones, approximately 88% of them seen just once; the ten biggest clones take up approximately 1.6%.

The material sequenced was peripheral blood. The sequence came from a woman aged 25-40 years with COVID-19, enrolled during active disease. The V gene is TRBV18, the J gene TRBJ1-2; maybe TRBD1 (5 bases). In DNA form, the CDR3 reads TGTGCCAGCTCACCGGGAGGGGCAGGTGGCTACACCTTC. Residues: CASSPGGAGGYTF.